This record concerns one T cell receptor (beta chain) sequence. Its antigen has not been determined. The record has no base qualities; no much larger clone is one base away. Sequences SGHRS (CDR1) and YFSETQ (CDR2) are obtained from the germline V gene. V lost 3 bases and J lost 8 bases, and the count of bases not matched to a germline gene is 13. From cysteine to phenylalanine, the CDR3 is 16 amino acids long. Only CDR3 DNA is held: 48 bases, read in frame from base 1. This record belongs to a study of identical twins (dated by TCRdb to 2016 to 2018). About the full investigation: The study deep-sequenced TCR alpha and beta repertoires from monozygotic twins, unrelated adults of various ages and cord blood to test whether fetal clonotypes persist. To rule out contamination, the twin experiments were replicated at different times with different library preparation protocols. What the authors observed across the whole study: Because the same donors could not be followed over many years, the conclusions depended on cross-sectional statistical analysis. In monozygotic twins, out-of-frame TCR alpha sharing was systematically underestimated by recombination models, although the models agreed with sharing between unrelated individuals. Fewer insertions were carried by abundant cord blood beta clonotypes, a similar but weaker trend appeared in young adult naive repertoires, and no such trend appeared in memory repertoires. Compared with coincidental sharing between unrelated individuals, an excess of low generation-probability sequences was observed among out-of-frame TCR alpha sequences shared between twins. Invariant T cells such as MAIT and iNKT could partly confound zero-insertion analyses, although diverse VJ usage argued against such confounding for most clonotypes. In beta out-of-frame sequences, excess twin sharing was weaker, because having fewer shared sequences lowered the signal-to-noise ratio.

Library method: 5' RACE. The sequencer was an Illumina HiSeq 2000. Template switching added a universal primer binding site, and the final cDNA carried a unique molecular identifier that allowed TCR cDNA molecules to be counted accurately. Specific primers in the conserved constant-segment region were used to synthesize first-strand cDNA for the TCR alpha and beta chains. Each cDNA library was double barcoded, with a SMART-Mk sample barcode plus Illumina barcodes, to control for contamination. Two successive PCR steps introduced TruSeq adapter sequences along with Illumina sample barcodes. The TCR alpha and beta cDNA libraries were sequenced on the Illumina HiSeq platform using custom primers. On the study's bioinformatics: Unique molecular identifiers were extracted from raw reads with MiGEC, and CDR3 positions were determined with MiXCR. Recombination models were inferred per individual with the repgenHMM and IGoR tools using an EM algorithm. Shared clonotype analysis was performed with the tcR package in R, normalizing sharing by the product of cloneset sizes. To study raw recombination without the effects of thymic and clonal selection, out-of-frame nonproductive sequences were analyzed. TCRdb ran its own pipeline on the public reads, namely fastp trimming at Q25 and MiXCR clone calling, and kept in-frame beta chains. Rows with a matching CDR3 protein are joined into one entry that keeps the most common DNA and genes. The authors' filters were not applied to this entry. In this sample the table shows under 1 million distinct CDR3 sequences, 12% of which occur a single time. The ten most abundant clones make up under 2% of the sample.

Every donor in the study was a healthy Caucasian. The twin cohort consisted of three pairs of female monozygotic twins, all aged roughly 18 to 29 years. RNA for TCR libraries was isolated from peripheral blood mononuclear cells. The sample was also reused in another study, on yellow fever vaccine responses in identical twins. The second study reports: The authors reported that the T cell response to vaccination in identical twins appeared partly convergent and partly personalized. The study precisely tracked vaccine-responding T cell clones in identical twins.

The specimen sequenced was PBMCs. The rearrangement joined TRBV5-1 to TRBJ2-3; TRBD1 agrees with 9 junctional bases. This TCR came from a woman younger than 30 in good health. Here is the DNA: TGCGCCAGCAGCTCCGGACAGGGGCGCACGGGCGGTACGCAGTATTTT. Translated, it reads CASSSGQGRTGGTQYF.